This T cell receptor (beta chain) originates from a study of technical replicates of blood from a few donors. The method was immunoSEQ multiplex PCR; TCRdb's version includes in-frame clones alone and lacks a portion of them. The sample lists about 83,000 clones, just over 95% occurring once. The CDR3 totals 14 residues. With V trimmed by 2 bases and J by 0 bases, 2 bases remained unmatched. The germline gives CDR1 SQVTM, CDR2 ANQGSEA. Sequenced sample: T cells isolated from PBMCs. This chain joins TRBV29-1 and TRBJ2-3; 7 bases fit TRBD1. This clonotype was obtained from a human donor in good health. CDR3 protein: CSVERTGSTDTQYF. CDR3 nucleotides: TGCAGCGTTGAACGGACAGGTAGCACAGATACGCAGTATTTT.